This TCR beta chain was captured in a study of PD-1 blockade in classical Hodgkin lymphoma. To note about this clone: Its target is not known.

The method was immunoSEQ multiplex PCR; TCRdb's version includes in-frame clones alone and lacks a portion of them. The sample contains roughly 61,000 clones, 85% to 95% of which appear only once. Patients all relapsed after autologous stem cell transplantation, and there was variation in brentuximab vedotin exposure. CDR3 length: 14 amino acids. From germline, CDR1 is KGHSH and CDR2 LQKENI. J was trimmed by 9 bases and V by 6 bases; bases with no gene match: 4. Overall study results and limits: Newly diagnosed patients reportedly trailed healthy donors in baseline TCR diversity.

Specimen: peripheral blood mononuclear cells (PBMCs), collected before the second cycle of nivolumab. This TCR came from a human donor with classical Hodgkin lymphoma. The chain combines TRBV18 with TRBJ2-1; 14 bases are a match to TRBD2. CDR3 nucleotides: TGTGCCAGCTCTCTCGGGACTAGCGGGGGTGAGCAGTTCTTC. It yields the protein CASSLGTSGGEQFF. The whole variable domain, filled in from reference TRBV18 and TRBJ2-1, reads NAGVMQNPRHLVRRRGQEARLRCSPMKGHSHVYWYRQLPEEGLKFMVYLQKENIIDESGMPKERFSAEFPKEGPSILRIQQVVRGDSAAYFCASSLGTSGGEQFFGPGTRLTVL.